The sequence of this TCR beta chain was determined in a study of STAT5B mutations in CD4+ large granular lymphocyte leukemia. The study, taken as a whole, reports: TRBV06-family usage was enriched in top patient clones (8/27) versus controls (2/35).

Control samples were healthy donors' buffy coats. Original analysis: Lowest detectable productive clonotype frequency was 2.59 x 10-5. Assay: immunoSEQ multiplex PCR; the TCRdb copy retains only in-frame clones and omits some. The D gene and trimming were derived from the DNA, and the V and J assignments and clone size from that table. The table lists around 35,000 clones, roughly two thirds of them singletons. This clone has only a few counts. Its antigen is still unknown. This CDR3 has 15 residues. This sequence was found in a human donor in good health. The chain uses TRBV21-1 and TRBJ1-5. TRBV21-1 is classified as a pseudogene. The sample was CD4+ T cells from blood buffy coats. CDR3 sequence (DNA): TGTGCCAGCAGGGGACCGGGACCCAGCAATCAGCCCCAGCATTTT. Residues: CASRGPGPSNQPQHF.